This TCR beta chain was captured in a study of human T cells and chemical hapten exposure. The germline V gene encodes CDR1 SGHKS and CDR2 YYEKEE (reference sequence). Germline trimming cut 5 bases from V and 1 base from J; bases unmatched to any gene: 11. The CDR3 is 16 residues long. Only a few counts were recorded for this clonotype. The time point is: patch test 1, 2 weeks after DPC sensitization. Treatment specified: therapeutic diphenylcyclopropenone sensitization with weekly scalp DPC. The study drew its donors from alopecia patients who were 18 to 70 years old and suitable for DPC. Original processing methods: A typical sample had 75,000 to 100,000 TCRs, with about 23,224 to 750,000 overall. Via MiXCR, TCRdb re-called the RACE reads, giving one row per CDR3 protein. TCRdb's processing, not the authors', yielded these V and J calls. The data contain about 340,000 distinct CDR3 sequences, 5.5% to 8% of them singletons.

This chain connects TRBV5-5 to TRBJ2-7; 8 bases match TRBD2. This TCR came from a woman between 18 and 29 years old with alopecia areata. Some clones in this sample may be carry-over from other donors' samples. The sample here was whole blood, taken in connection with sensitization to the hapten diphenylcyclopropenone (DPC). The CDR3 DNA is TGTGCCAGCAGTCTAACCTGGGCGGGGGGTTCCTACGAGCAGTACTTC. Its translation is CASSLTWAGGSYEQYF.